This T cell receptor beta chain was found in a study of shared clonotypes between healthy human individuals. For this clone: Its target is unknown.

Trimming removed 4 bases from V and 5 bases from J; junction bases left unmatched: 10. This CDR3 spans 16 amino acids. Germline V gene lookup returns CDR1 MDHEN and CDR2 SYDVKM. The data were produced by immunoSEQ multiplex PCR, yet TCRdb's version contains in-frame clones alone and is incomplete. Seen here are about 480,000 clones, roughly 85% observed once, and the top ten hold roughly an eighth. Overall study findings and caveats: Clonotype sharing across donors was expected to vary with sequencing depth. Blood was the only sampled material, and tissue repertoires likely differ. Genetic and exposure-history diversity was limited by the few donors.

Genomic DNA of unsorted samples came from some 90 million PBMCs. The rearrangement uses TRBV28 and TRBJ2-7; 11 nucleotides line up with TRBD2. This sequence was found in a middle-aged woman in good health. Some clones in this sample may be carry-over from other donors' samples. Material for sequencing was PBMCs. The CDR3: CASSSLAGGYSDEQYF. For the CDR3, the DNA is TGTGCCAGCAGTTCGCTAGCGGGAGGCTATTCAGACGAGCAGTACTTC.